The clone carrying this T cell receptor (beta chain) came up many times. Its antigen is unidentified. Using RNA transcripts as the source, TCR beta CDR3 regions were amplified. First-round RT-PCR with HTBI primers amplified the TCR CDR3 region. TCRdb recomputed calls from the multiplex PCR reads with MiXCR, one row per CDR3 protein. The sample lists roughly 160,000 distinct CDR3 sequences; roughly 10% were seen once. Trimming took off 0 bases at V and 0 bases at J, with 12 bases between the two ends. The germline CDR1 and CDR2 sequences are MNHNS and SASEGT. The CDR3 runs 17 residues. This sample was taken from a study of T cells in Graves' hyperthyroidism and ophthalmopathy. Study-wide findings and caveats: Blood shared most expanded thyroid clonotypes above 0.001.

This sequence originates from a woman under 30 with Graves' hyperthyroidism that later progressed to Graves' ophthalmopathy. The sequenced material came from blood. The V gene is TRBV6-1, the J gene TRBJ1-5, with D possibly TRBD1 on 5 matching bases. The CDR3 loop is CASSEALGGYSNQPQHF. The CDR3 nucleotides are TGTGCCAGCAGTGAAGCGCTGGGGGGATATAGCAATCAGCCCCAGCATTTT.